Shown below are 28 T cell receptor beta chains from a single sample sequenced in a study of cytomegalovirus exposure and HLA in healthy donors. The primer mix had 60 Vbeta and 13 Jbeta primers. TCRdb keeps only in-frame clones here, not all; method: immunoSEQ multiplex PCR. In the table there are roughly 120,000 clones, 75% of which are singletons. Sequencing was performed on PBMCs. Receptors were obtained from a woman between 40 and 50 years old in good health and CMV-seropositive.

J is TRBJ2-7 and V is TRBV18, with TRBD2 matching 9 bases. The length of the CDR3 is 18 residues. Germline trimming cut 1 base from V and 2 bases from J; bases unmatched to any gene: 12. Germline values: CDR1 KGHSH, CDR2 LQKENI. In DNA form, the CDR3 reads TGTGCCAGCTCACCACTAAATAGCGGGGGTACGAAACCCTACGAGCAGTACTTC. This gives the protein CASSPLNSGGTKPYEQYF. Combining the CDR3 with reference TRBV18 and TRBJ2-7 gives the whole variable domain NAGVMQNPRHLVRRRGQEARLRCSPMKGHSHVYWYRQLPEEGLKFMVYLQKENIIDESGMPKERFSAEFPKEGPSILRIQQVVRGDSAAYFCASSPLNSGGTKPYEQYFGPGTRLTVT.

This clone was observed a single time. The chain recombines TRBV18 with TRBJ2-1, with TRBD2 matching 13 bases. Germline V gene sequence: CDR1 KGHSH, CDR2 LQKENI. The CDR3 has 16 amino acids. Trimming at V came to 5 bases and at J to 7 bases, leaving 8 bases not matched to a gene. This chain's CDR3 is CASSAGLAGALNEQFF. CDR3 bases: TGTGCCAGCTCAGCTGGACTAGCGGGAGCTCTGAATGAGCAGTTCTTC.

The rearrangement joins TRBV6-5 to TRBJ2-7; D gene ambiguous. The germline V gene has CDR1 MNHEY and CDR2 SVGAGI. With 0 bases removed from V and 2 bases from J, the gap between germline ends came to 11 bases. The CDR3 contains 15 residues. The CDR3 here is CASSYSADPTYEQYF. CDR3 nucleotides: TGTGCCAGCAGTTACTCGGCGGATCCGACCTACGAGCAGTACTTC.

The gene calls are TRBV18 and TRBJ2-2, with D possibly TRBD2 on 6 matching bases. V lost 1 base, J lost 2 bases, and 8 bases lay in between. This CDR3 is built from 15 residues. Germline V lookup: CDR1 KGHSH, CDR2 LQKENI. The CDR3 region is CASSPLTSNTGELFF. As DNA, the CDR3 is TGTGCCAGCTCACCACTAACTAGCAACACCGGGGAGCTGTTTTTT. Based on the CDR3 plus reference TRBV18 and TRBJ2-2, the full variable domain is NAGVMQNPRHLVRRRGQEARLRCSPMKGHSHVYWYRQLPEEGLKFMVYLQKENIIDESGMPKERFSAEFPKEGPSILRIQQVVRGDSAAYFCASSPLTSNTGELFFGEGSRLTVL.

This chain connects TRBV19 to TRBJ1-2; TRBD1 aligns across 7 bases. V was clipped by 4 bases and J by 4 bases; unmatched bases: 6. The CDR3 loop spans 14 amino acids. The germline V gene encodes CDR1 LNHDA and CDR2 SQIVND (reference sequence). The CDR3 loop is CASSTGTDSYGYTF. Here the CDR3 DNA reads TGTGCCAGTAGTACCGGGACAGATAGCTATGGCTACACCTTC.

The V call is TRBV4-3, the J call TRBJ2-7; TRBD1 aligns across 8 bases. Per germline, CDR1 LGHNA and CDR2 YSLEER. J was trimmed by 6 bases and V by 0 bases; bases with no gene match: 7. The CDR3 spans 15 residues. CDR3 in amino acids: CASSQDRTGNGEQYF. CDR3 coding DNA: TGCGCCAGCAGCCAAGACCGGACAGGGAATGGCGAGCAGTACTTC.

V usage is TRBV7-3 and J usage is TRBJ2-1; 12 nucleotides match TRBD2. CDR1 SGHTA and CDR2 FQGTGA come from the germline V gene. This CDR3 contains 17 residues. Trimming took 0 bases from V and 5 from J; bases not matched to a gene: 5. CDR3 coding DNA: TGTGCCAGCAGCTTAACGACTAGCGGGAGATGGGACAATGAGCAGTTCTTC. Protein sequence: CASSLTTSGRWDNEQFF.

This clone was picked up one time. The chain links TRBV6-1 to TRBJ1-2, with 8 bases lining up with TRBD1. In germline, CDR1 is MNHNS, CDR2 SASEGT. The V gene end was trimmed by 4 bases and the J gene end by 7 bases; junction bases not matched to a gene: 11. The CDR3 length is 15 residues. DNA for the CDR3: TGTGCCAGCAGTGGATATTCGGACAGGGAATTTGGCTACACCTTC. Amino acids: CASSGYSDREFGYTF.

The chain carries TRBV7-9 and TRBJ1-1; the D is unclear. CDR1 and CDR2 from the germline V gene are SEHNR and FQNEAQ (reference sequence). V lost 9 bases to trimming and J lost 5 bases, with 13 bases between them. The CDR3 extends over 12 amino acids. The CDR3 spells CASSVRSTEAFF. Written as DNA, the CDR3 is TGTGCCAGTTCTGTCAGATCTACTGAAGCTTTCTTT.

This clone was seen a few times. A read error is likely here: a far larger clone is one base away. Other DNA sequences in the sample encode the same CDR3. This chain connects TRBV4-3 to TRBJ2-2; D gene unclear. The CDR3 has 19 residues. In germline, CDR1 is LGHNA, CDR2 YSLEER. Trimming stripped 0 bases from V and 3 bases from J, with 20 bases between. CDR3 loop: CASSQDRGSAAVHTGELFF. The CDR3 coding sequence is TGCGCCAGCAGCCAAGATCGAGGCAGCGCGGCGGTCCACACCGGGGAGCTGTTTTTT.

V usage is TRBV4-2 and J usage is TRBJ1-2, with TRBD1 identical over 9 bases. With V trimmed by 3 bases and J by 7 bases, 12 bases remained unmatched. This CDR3 has 16 amino acids. Germline V gene sequence: CDR1 LGHNA, CDR2 YNFKEQ. CDR3 coding DNA: TGTGCCAGCAGCCAGTCCTCCGGGACAGGGTTTTCTGGCTACACCTTC. Its protein product is CASSQSSGTGFSGYTF.

The chain has TRBV5-6 and TRBJ2-6, with 7 bases matching TRBD2. Germline loops: CDR1 SGHDT, CDR2 YYEEEE. After removal of 2 bases from V and 0 bases from J, the junction contained 11 bases not matched to a gene. CDR3 length: 19 amino acids. CDR3 residues: CASSFGPRRGNSGANVLTF. For the CDR3, the DNA is TGTGCCAGCAGCTTTGGTCCTAGGCGGGGGAACTCTGGGGCCAACGTCCTGACTTTC.

This chain's CDR3 is CASSMSLNTEAFF. The DNA for the CDR3 is TGTGCCAGCAGCATGAGTTTGAACACTGAAGCTTTCTTT. The J gene is TRBJ1-1, the V gene TRBV11-2; D gene uncertain. Looked up from germline, CDR1 is SGHAT and CDR2 is FQNNGV. CDR3 length: 13 amino acids. V shed 5 bases and J shed 0 bases, with 7 bases lying between them.

This chain connects TRBV6-5 to TRBJ2-5, with TRBD2 matching 8 bases. V lost 9 bases, J lost 5 bases, and 14 bases stayed unmatched. Germline V lookup: CDR1 MNHEY, CDR2 SVGAGI. The CDR3 covers 15 residues. The CDR3 region is CASSTGGTSGETQYF. As DNA, the CDR3 is TGTGCCAGTTCGACGGGGGGGACCAGTGGGGAGACCCAGTACTTC.

A single count supports this clone. The chain links TRBV25-1 to TRBJ2-7; D possibly corresponds to TRBD1 (5 bases). With 6 bases removed from V and 4 bases from J, the gap between germline ends came to 16 bases. Per germline, CDR1 MGHDK and CDR2 SYGVNS. This CDR3 comprises 14 residues. For the CDR3, the DNA is TGTGCCAGCAGCGCTCGGGCAGGGCGGTACGAGCAGTACTTC. This gives the protein CASSARAGRYEQYF.

J is TRBJ1-3 and V is TRBV7-2; D is undetermined. Trimming stripped 3 bases from V and 0 bases from J, with 18 bases between. The CDR3 length is 18 residues. Looked up from germline, CDR1 is SGHTA and CDR2 is FQGNSA. CDR3 coding DNA: TGTGCCAGCAGCTTGGCAGGCCCGGTGTCGGCCTCTGGAAACACCATATATTTT. Translation gives CASSLAGPVSASGNTIYF.

The chain links TRBV27 to TRBJ1-1, with D perhaps matching TRBD1 (5 bases). This CDR3 spans 11 amino acids. From germline, CDR1 is MNHEY and CDR2 SMNVEV (reference sequence). This CDR3 reads CVSWGGTESFF. The CDR3 region has the DNA TGTGTCTCTTGGGGGGGTACGGAATCTTTCTTT.

V gene TRBV19 combines with J gene TRBJ2-1; D is uncertain. Trimming pared 1 base from V and 0 bases from J, leaving 7 bases between. This CDR3 has 15 amino acids. Germline V gene lookup returns CDR1 LNHDA and CDR2 SQIVND (reference sequence). CDR3 protein: CASSIVGISYNEQFF. CDR3 coding DNA: TGTGCCAGTAGTATAGTTGGCATCTCCTACAATGAGCAGTTCTTC.

The J gene is TRBJ1-1, the V gene TRBV10-3, with a weak D call TRBD1 (5 bases). The CDR3 has 14 residues. Germline V lookup: CDR1 ENHRY, CDR2 SYGVKD. Between the trimmed V and J ends, which lost 4 bases and 1 base, there was a span of 10 bases. The CDR3 sequence is CAISGQGANTEAFF. The CDR3 bases are TGTGCCATCAGTGGACAAGGGGCGAACACTGAAGCTTTCTTT.

CDR3 in DNA: TGTGCCAGCAGGGAAGGGACAGTTAATGGCTACACCTTC. It encodes CASREGTVNGYTF. V usage is TRBV6-5 and J usage is TRBJ1-2, with TRBD1 matching over 7 bases. After removal of 6 bases from V and 6 bases from J, the junction contained 7 bases not matched to a gene. Germline CDR1 and CDR2: MNHEY and SVGAGI. The CDR3 has 13 amino acids.

The chain carries TRBV7-9 and TRBJ1-2, with 10 bases aligning to TRBD1. J was trimmed by 6 bases and V by 5 bases; bases with no gene match: 9. The germline CDR1 and CDR2 sequences are SEHNR and FQNEAQ (reference sequence). This CDR3 is 15 amino acids long. The CDR3 sequence: CASSQTGGVWHGYTF. CDR3 in DNA: TGTGCCAGCAGCCAGACAGGGGGCGTTTGGCATGGCTACACCTTC.

J is TRBJ2-3 and V is TRBV2; TRBD1 matches 7 bases. Per the germline V gene, CDR1 is SNHLY and CDR2 is FYNNEI. Losses at the gene ends were 8 bases for V and 0 bases for J; bases not matched to a gene: 11. The CDR3 loop spans 16 amino acids. Here the CDR3 reads CASGEDRATSTDTQYF. The CDR3 coding sequence is TGTGCCAGCGGAGAAGACAGGGCGACTAGCACAGATACGCAGTATTTT.

This chain links TRBV9 with TRBJ1-6; a possible D gene is TRBD1 (5 bases). The germline V and J ends were trimmed by 0 bases and 7 bases, with 8 bases remaining between them. The CDR3 is 14 amino acids. Germline V CDR1 and CDR2: SGDLS, YYNGEE. The CDR3 sequence: CASSVDWGNSPLHF. The CDR3 DNA sequence: TGTGCCAGCAGCGTAGACTGGGGCAATTCACCCCTCCACTTT.

The gene calls are TRBV7-6 and TRBJ2-3, with 10 bases aligning to TRBD1. The CDR3 totals 15 residues. V was pared by 3 bases and J by 3 bases, with 3 bases of the junction left unmatched. Looked up from germline, CDR1 is SGHVS and CDR2 is FNYEAQ. The CDR3 region is CASSFTGQGTDTQYF. CDR3 sequence (DNA): TGTGCCAGCAGCTTTACGGGACAGGGGACAGATACGCAGTATTTT.

The rearrangement links TRBV7-9 to TRBJ2-1; D is perhaps TRBD2 (6 bases). Germline V gives CDR1 SEHNR, CDR2 FQNEAQ (reference sequence). The germline V and J ends were trimmed by 1 base and 0 bases, with 16 bases remaining between them. This CDR3 comprises 18 residues. The CDR3 DNA sequence: TGTGCCAGCAGCTTAGTCCCCCTTCAGCGGGCCTCCTACAATGAGCAGTTCTTC. It specifies CASSLVPLQRASYNEQFF.

V and J are TRBV4-3 and TRBJ2-7, with D maybe TRBD1 (5 bases). The CDR3 runs to 13 residues. Trimming took 0 bases from V and 7 from J, leaving 10 bases between them. Germline assignment: CDR1 LGHNA and CDR2 YSLEER. The CDR3, as DNA: TGCGCCAGCAGCCAAGATGCGTGGACAGAGCAGTACTTC. This encodes CASSQDAWTEQYF.

The chain uses TRBV5-1 and TRBJ2-5; maybe TRBD1 (6 bases). This CDR3 is 14 amino acids long. With 4 bases removed from V and 5 bases from J, the gap between germline ends came to 15 bases. In germline, CDR1 is SGHRS, CDR2 YFSETQ. Here the CDR3 reads CASSDNRVGETQYF. The CDR3 bases are TGCGCCAGCAGCGATAACAGGGTCGGCGAGACCCAGTACTTC. The full variable domain, completed using reference TRBV5-1 and TRBJ2-5, is KAGVTQTPRYLIKTRGQQVTLSCSPISGHRSVSWYQQTPGQGLQFLFEYFSETQRNKGNFPGRFSGRQFSNSRSEMNVSTLELGDSALYLCASSDNRVGETQYFGPGTRLLVL.

This clone has a handful of counts. The J gene is TRBJ1-4, the V gene TRBV7-2; 7 nucleotides align to TRBD1. Germline V gene lookup returns CDR1 SGHTA and CDR2 FQGNSA. J gave up 0 bases and V 3 bases, and 1 base lay outside the gene matches. There are 15 residues in the CDR3. CDR3 DNA: TGTGCCAGCAGCTTTACAGGGGCAACTAATGAAAAACTGTTTTTT. Protein sequence: CASSFTGATNEKLFF. The whole variable domain, remainder taken from reference TRBV7-2 and TRBJ1-4, is GAGVSQSPSNKVTEKGKDVELRCDPISGHTALYWYRQSLGQGLEFLIYFQGNSAPDKSGLPSDRFSAERTGGSVSTLTIQRTQQEDSAVYLCASSFTGATNEKLFFGSGTQLSVL.